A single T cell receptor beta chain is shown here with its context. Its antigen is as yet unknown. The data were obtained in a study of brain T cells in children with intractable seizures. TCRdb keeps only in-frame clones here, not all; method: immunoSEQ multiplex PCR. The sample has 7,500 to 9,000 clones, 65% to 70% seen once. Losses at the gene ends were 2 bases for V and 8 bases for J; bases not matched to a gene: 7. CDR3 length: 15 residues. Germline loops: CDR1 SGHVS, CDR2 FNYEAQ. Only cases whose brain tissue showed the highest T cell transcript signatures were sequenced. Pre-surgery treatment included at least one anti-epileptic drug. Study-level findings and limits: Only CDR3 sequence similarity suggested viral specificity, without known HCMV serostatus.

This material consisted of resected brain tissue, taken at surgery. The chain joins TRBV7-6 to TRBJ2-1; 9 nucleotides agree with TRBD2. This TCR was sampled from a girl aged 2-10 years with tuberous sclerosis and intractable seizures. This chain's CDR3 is CASSLYGGGDDEQFF. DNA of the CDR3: TGTGCCAGCAGCTTATATGGCGGGGGGGATGATGAGCAGTTCTTC.